The rows below give T cell receptor beta chains drawn from one sample of a study of blood T cells in healthy people across ages. MiXCR, run by TCRdb on the 5' RACE reads, gives a single entry per CDR3 protein. Seen here are 920,000 or so distinct CDR3 sequences, 40% to 50% observed once, and the top ten hold under 20%. The source material was blood. The origin of the receptors is a woman aged 60-75 years in good health. Both conserved end residues are part of each CDR3. D genes are given only for firm matches. The size field is filled for only some rows; it gives once, few, many or a size class.

CDR3nt	CDR3aa	abundance	v_gene	j_gene	d_gene
TGTGCCAGCAGTTTTTGCCGGTTAGCGGGAGGGCCTTTGGGGCAAGAGACCCAGTACTTC	CASSFCRLAGGPLGQETQYF	.	TRBV27	TRBJ2-5	TRBD2
TGTGCCAGCAGTTTTCGCCTAAAAAAGACCCAGTACTTC	CASSFRLKKTQYF	.	TRBV12-3/TRBV12-4	TRBJ2-5	.
TGTGCCAGCAGCCAATTCCTTAATGAAAAACTGTTTTTT	CASSQFLNEKLFF	.	TRBV3-1	TRBJ1-4	.
TGTGCCAGCTCACCTCAATCAGGGGGAGAGACCCAGTACTTC	CASSPQSGGETQYF	.	TRBV18	TRBJ2-5	TRBD1
TGTGCCAGCAGCTTGGATTTGTCTACTGGAAACACCATATATTTT	CASSLDLSTGNTIYF	.	TRBV5-5	TRBJ1-3	.
TGCAGCGTTGAAGGATATGTTCGCGGGAGCGGTAATGAAGCAGATACGCAGTATTTT	CSVEGYVRGSGNEADTQYF	few	TRBV29-1	TRBJ2-3	TRBD2
TGTGCCAGCACCAGACTAGCGGGAGGGAGCGATGAGCAGTTCTTC	CASTRLAGGSDEQFF	.	TRBV7-9	TRBJ2-1	TRBD2
TGTGCCAGCAGCTTAGCGATGGAGGAATATGGCTACACCTTC	CASSLAMEEYGYTF	few	TRBV7-2	TRBJ1-2	.
TGTGCCAGCAGCCAACTAACAGGGGGCTTTGAGCAGTACTTC	CASSQLTGGFEQYF	once	TRBV11-2	TRBJ2-5	TRBD1
TGTGCCAGCAGCTCTGGCTTACAAAGACTAGTCGGAGAGACCCAGTACTTC	CASSSGLQRLVGETQYF	few	TRBV7-2	TRBJ2-5	.
TGCAGTGCCCCCAGATCGCGCGAGCAGTACTTC	CSAPRSREQYF	.	TRBV20-1	TRBJ2-7	.
TGTGCCAGCAGTTACGGGACAGGGGCTACATACGAGCAGTACTTC	CASSYGTGATYEQYF	few	TRBV6-6	TRBJ2-7	TRBD1
TGCAGTGCCAGGACTAGCGTACCCTCCTACGAGCAGTACTTC	CSARTSVPSYEQYF	.	TRBV20-1	TRBJ2-7	TRBD2
TGCAGTGCTTTCCTCTACGCCAATCAGCCCCAGCATTTT	CSAFLYANQPQHF	.	TRBV20-1	TRBJ1-5	.
TGCAGCGTGGAAGCAGGAATAGAGACCCAGTACTTC	CSVEAGIETQYF	many	TRBV29-1	TRBJ2-5	.
TGTGCTAGTGGTCTTAGCGGGAGGCCGTACAATGAGCAGTTCTTC	CASGLSGRPYNEQFF	.	TRBV12-5	TRBJ2-1	TRBD2
TGTGCCAGCAGTGGACCCTCTAGCGGGGTATACAATGAGCAGTTCTTC	CASSGPSSGVYNEQFF	.	TRBV9	TRBJ2-1	TRBD2
TGTGCCAGCAGCCCCACGGCCGTTGCAGGGGTCACAGATACGCAGTATTTT	CASSPTAVAGVTDTQYF	few	TRBV7-8	TRBJ2-3	.
TGCGCCAGCAGCTTGACAGGGTCGGACGCGAATACGCAGTATTTT	CASSLTGSDANTQYF	few	TRBV5-1	TRBJ2-3	.
TGTGCCAGCAGCTCCGGCCTCGGGACAGGGAGGTCGAATGAGCAGTTCTTC	CASSSGLGTGRSNEQFF	.	TRBV7-3	TRBJ2-1	TRBD1
TGTGCCAGCCTTCTACAGAGCGGGGGGTTCTACGAGCAGTACTTC	CASLLQSGGFYEQYF	.	TRBV6-1	TRBJ2-7	TRBD2
TGCAGTGCTAGCCGACTAGCGGGAGGGCCCGTAGAGACCCAGTACTTC	CSASRLAGGPVETQYF	.	TRBV20-1	TRBJ2-5	TRBD2
TGTGCCAGCAGTGAGGTAGCGGGAGATAACAATGAGCAGTTCTTC	CASSEVAGDNNEQFF	.	TRBV2	TRBJ2-1	TRBD2
TGTGCCAGCAGCCCGGGAAGCTCCAATCAGCCCCAGCATTTT	CASSPGSSNQPQHF	.	TRBV7-9	TRBJ1-5	.
TGTGCCAGCGTTCAGGGGAGGCTCGGGCACAATGAGCAGTTCTTC	CASVQGRLGHNEQFF	.	TRBV21-1	TRBJ2-1	.
TGTGCCAGCAGCAACGGACAGGGGAAGGATACGCAGTATTTT	CASSNGQGKDTQYF	.	TRBV6-5	TRBJ2-3	TRBD1
TGTGCCAGCAGTGACTCTCCGGGACAGGGTACGGGCGAGCAGTACTTC	CASSDSPGQGTGEQYF	.	TRBV25-1	TRBJ2-7	TRBD1
TGTGCCAGCAGTGAATTGGGGGCCGGGTACAATGAGCAGTTCTTC	CASSELGAGYNEQFF	.	TRBV6-1	TRBJ2-1	.
TGTGCCAGCAGTGAAGCCTACCGGCAGTACTTC	CASSEAYRQYF	.	TRBV6-1	TRBJ2-4	.
TGCAGCGTCAGTGATGGGGGTGAGACCCAGTACTTC	CSVSDGGETQYF	.	TRBV29-1	TRBJ2-5	.
TGTGCCGGCTCTAAGGGGCGGGATTCGACCTACGAGCAGTACTTC	CAGSKGRDSTYEQYF	.	TRBV4-2	TRBJ2-7	.
TGTGCCAGCAGGTACCCGGGACAACAAGAGACCCAGTACTTC	CASRYPGQQETQYF	.	TRBV6-6	TRBJ2-5	.
TGTGCCATCAGCCTAGCGGGAGTGCTCTACAATGAGCAGTTCTTC	CAISLAGVLYNEQFF	few	TRBV10-3	TRBJ2-1	TRBD2
TGTGCCAGCAGCTTAGATAGTGGGGCCCAAGAGACCCAGTACTTC	CASSLDSGAQETQYF	few	TRBV7-2	TRBJ2-5	.
TGTGCCAGCAGTGCCAGTTTAGCCAAAAACATTCAGTACTTC	CASSASLAKNIQYF	.	TRBV12-3/TRBV12-4	TRBJ2-4	.
TGCAGTGCCACCACGGGACTAGCGGAACCAGACCGGTTCTTC	CSATTGLAEPDRFF	.	TRBV20-1	TRBJ2-1	TRBD2
TGTGCCAGCAGCTTAGGACGGGAGGGGGAAGAGACCCAGTACTTC	CASSLGREGEETQYF	few	TRBV7-8	TRBJ2-5	TRBD2
TGTGCCAGCAGTCACTCCAGGACAGGGTGGAACTACGAGCAGTACTTC	CASSHSRTGWNYEQYF	.	TRBV6-5	TRBJ2-7	TRBD1
TGTGCCACCAGCATCCCTCCCGGCGGGGTTTTACCCTCCAGTTTAGCCAAAAACATTCAGTACTTC	CATSIPPGGVLPSSLAKNIQYF	few	TRBV15	TRBJ2-4	.
TGTGCCAGCAGTTTATCTCTCTCGACTAGCGGGTACACAGATACGCAGTATTTT	CASSLSLSTSGYTDTQYF	.	TRBV27	TRBJ2-3	TRBD2